The rows below give T cell receptor beta chains drawn from one sample of a study of T cell repertoires in cytomegalovirus infection. TCRdb redid the calling of the reads with MiXCR, one entry per CDR3 protein. Among 150,000 to 200,000 distinct CDR3 sequences, roughly 30% were seen once, and the ten largest hold roughly 29%. Sequenced input: PBMCs. Every receptor here comes from a human donor in good health (CMV status not recorded). Some clones in this sample may be carry-over from other donors' samples. Both conserved end residues are part of each CDR3. The order of the fields is V gene, D gene, J gene, clone size, CDR3 protein, CDR3 DNA. A D gene is named only where the DNA matches it firmly. Clone size is not always given. Where it is, it says once, few, many or a class for expanded clones.

v_call: TRBV7-9; d_call: .; j_call: TRBJ2-6; clone_size: few; cdr3_aa: CASKVTLGANVLTF; cdr3_nt: TGTGCCAGCAAAGTAACTCTGGGGGCCAACGTCCTGACTTTC
v_call: TRBV2; d_call: TRBD1; j_call: TRBJ2-4; clone_size: .; cdr3_aa: CASSSDRGTKNIQYF; cdr3_nt: TGTGCCAGCAGTAGCGACAGGGGGACCAAAAACATTCAGTACTTC
v_call: TRBV7-2; d_call: .; j_call: TRBJ1-2; clone_size: many; cdr3_aa: CASSRKTVNYGYTF; cdr3_nt: TGTGCCAGCAGCAGAAAGACCGTAAATTATGGCTACACCTTC
v_call: TRBV20-1; d_call: TRBD1; j_call: TRBJ1-2; clone_size: .; cdr3_aa: CSASSGTVANYGYTF; cdr3_nt: TGCAGTGCTAGTTCCGGGACAGTGGCAAACTATGGCTACACCTTC
v_call: TRBV2; d_call: .; j_call: TRBJ2-5; clone_size: .; cdr3_aa: CASKRETQYF; cdr3_nt: TGTGCCAGCAAACGGGAGACCCAGTACTTC
v_call: TRBV12-3/TRBV12-4; d_call: TRBD1; j_call: TRBJ1-4; clone_size: once; cdr3_aa: CASSSLGTGGEKLFF; cdr3_nt: TGTGCCAGCAGTTCCCTCGGGACAGGTGGGGAAAAACTGTTTTTT
v_call: TRBV4-2; d_call: .; j_call: TRBJ2-2; clone_size: .; cdr3_aa: CAIGGQAGELFF; cdr3_nt: TGTGCCATCGGGGGGCAAGCCGGGGAGCTGTTTTTT
v_call: TRBV29-1; d_call: TRBD1; j_call: TRBJ2-1; clone_size: few; cdr3_aa: CSVDKGQGPRSYNEQFF; cdr3_nt: TGCAGCGTTGATAAGGGACAGGGGCCCCGCTCCTACAATGAGCAGTTCTTC
v_call: TRBV7-2; d_call: .; j_call: TRBJ2-7; clone_size: few; cdr3_aa: CASSSLSRSYEQYF; cdr3_nt: TGTGCCAGCAGTAGTCTGTCCCGCTCCTACGAGCAGTACTTC
v_call: TRBV12-3/TRBV12-4; d_call: TRBD1; j_call: TRBJ1-4; clone_size: .; cdr3_aa: CASSLTGGNEKLFF; cdr3_nt: TGTGCCAGCAGCTTAACAGGGGGGAATGAAAAACTGTTTTTT
v_call: TRBV6-5; d_call: .; j_call: TRBJ1-1; clone_size: once; cdr3_aa: CASSYSREVATEAFF; cdr3_nt: TGTGCCAGCAGTTACTCGAGAGAGGTGGCCACTGAAGCTTTCTTT
v_call: TRBV12-3/TRBV12-4; d_call: .; j_call: TRBJ1-1; clone_size: .; cdr3_aa: CASSSTGKAFF; cdr3_nt: TGTGCCAGCAGCTCGACTGGGAAAGCTTTCTTT
v_call: TRBV6-2/TRBV6-3; d_call: .; j_call: TRBJ1-2; clone_size: .; cdr3_aa: CASSYSGGFHGYTF; cdr3_nt: TGTGCCAGCAGTTACTCCGGAGGGTTCCATGGCTACACCTTC
v_call: TRBV12-3/TRBV12-4; d_call: .; j_call: TRBJ1-2; clone_size: few; cdr3_aa: CASRAGATHGYTF; cdr3_nt: TGTGCCAGCAGGGCGGGGGCGACCCATGGCTACACCTTC
v_call: TRBV29-1; d_call: .; j_call: TRBJ1-1; clone_size: few; cdr3_aa: CSVTVTGSEAFF; cdr3_nt: TGCAGCGTTACCGTTACAGGGTCGGAAGCTTTCTTT
v_call: TRBV29-1; d_call: .; j_call: TRBJ1-2; clone_size: .; cdr3_aa: CSVESIGYGYTF; cdr3_nt: TGCAGCGTTGAGAGTATTGGCTATGGCTACACCTTC
v_call: TRBV4-3; d_call: .; j_call: TRBJ1-1; clone_size: few; cdr3_aa: CASSQDNGGAEAFF; cdr3_nt: TGCGCCAGCAGCCAAGACAACGGAGGGGCCGAAGCTTTCTTT
v_call: TRBV10-3; d_call: .; j_call: TRBJ2-1; clone_size: .; cdr3_aa: CAISDPRSYNEQFF; cdr3_nt: TGTGCCATCAGTGACCCTCGGTCCTACAATGAGCAGTTCTTC
v_call: TRBV29-1; d_call: .; j_call: TRBJ1-3; clone_size: .; cdr3_aa: CSVGGRGTGNTIYF; cdr3_nt: TGCAGCGTTGGGGGGAGAGGAACTGGAAACACCATATATTTT
v_call: TRBV30; d_call: TRBD1; j_call: TRBJ1-4; clone_size: few; cdr3_aa: CAWTRTGGEKLFF; cdr3_nt: TGTGCCTGGACCAGGACAGGGGGTGAAAAACTGTTTTTT
v_call: TRBV7-3; d_call: TRBD2; j_call: TRBJ2-5; clone_size: many; cdr3_aa: CASSPAGLAGANQETQYF; cdr3_nt: TGTGCCAGCAGCCCCGCGGGACTAGCGGGGGCTAACCAAGAGACCCAGTACTTC
v_call: TRBV29-1; d_call: .; j_call: TRBJ2-5; clone_size: many; cdr3_aa: CSSGLPWSGGETQYF; cdr3_nt: TGCAGCTCCGGACTACCCTGGTCCGGGGGAGAGACCCAGTACTTC